The 32 T cell receptor beta chains below were found in one sample sequenced in a study of blood T cell repertoires in COVID-19. Profiling relied on immunoSEQ multiplex PCR, and the TCRdb table lists in-frame clones only, not all of them. Here the sample spans 150,000 or so clones, about 83% being singletons. The sample comprised peripheral blood. The receptors derive from a man aged 70-80 years who had recovered from COVID-19.

This clone was found a few times. Additional DNA sequences in this sample encode the identical CDR3. The chain links TRBV11-3 to TRBJ2-5; tentative D call: TRBD1 (6 bases). Germline-derived CDR1 and CDR2 are SGHNT and YENEEA. This CDR3 contains 14 residues. The germline V and J ends were trimmed by 5 bases and 1 base, with 11 bases remaining between them. The CDR3 coding sequence is TGTGCCAGCAGCCCAGGGGACGGCCAAGAGACCCAGTACTTC. Translating it yields CASSPGDGQETQYF.

V gene TRBV29-1 combines with J gene TRBJ2-5, with D perhaps TRBD2 (5 bases). CDR1 is SQVTM and CDR2 is ANQGSEA in the germline V gene. This CDR3 has 13 residues. Trimming took off 7 bases at V and 0 bases at J, with 12 bases between the two ends. The DNA of the CDR3 is TGCAGCGCAACTCCCGGGAACCAAGAGACCCAGTACTTC. Translated: CSATPGNQETQYF. Looking up the rest from reference TRBV29-1 and TRBJ2-5 gives the full variable domain: SAVISQKPSRDICQRGTSLTIQCQVDSQVTMMFWYRQQPGQSLTLIATANQGSEATYESGFVIDKFPISRPNLTFSTLTVSNMSPEDSSIYLCSATPGNQETQYFGPGTRLLVL.

The chain couples TRBV2 to TRBJ1-2; D is perhaps TRBD1 (6 bases). Trimming shortened V by 4 bases and J by 4 bases, and 13 bases separated the two germline ends. The CDR3 length is 14 residues. CDR1 SNHLY and CDR2 FYNNEI come from the germline V gene. The CDR3 region is CASSAMDSRYGYTF. CDR3 DNA: TGTGCCAGCAGTGCTATGGACAGCCGCTATGGCTACACCTTC.

The rearrangement joins TRBV18 to TRBJ1-1; the D is unclear. CDR3 length equals 14 residues. Germline values: CDR1 KGHSH, CDR2 LQKENI. Trimming pared 0 bases from V and 8 bases from J, leaving 13 bases between. CDR3 nucleotides: TGTGCCAGCTCACCACCTTACTCAAGAACCGAAGCTTTCTTT. Protein sequence: CASSPPYSRTEAFF. Full variable domain (missing parts from reference TRBV18 and TRBJ1-1): NAGVMQNPRHLVRRRGQEARLRCSPMKGHSHVYWYRQLPEEGLKFMVYLQKENIIDESGMPKERFSAEFPKEGPSILRIQQVVRGDSAAYFCASSPPYSRTEAFFGQGTRLTVV.

CDR3 loop: CATSPGLTDTQYF. CDR3 nucleotides: TGTGCCACCAGCCCGGGACTCACAGATACGCAGTATTTT. The chain uses TRBV15 and TRBJ2-3; D may be TRBD2 (6 bases). V lost 5 bases, J lost 2 bases, and 8 bases lay in between. CDR3 length: 13 residues. CDR1 is LNHNV and CDR2 is YYDKDF in the germline V gene (reference sequence). Variable domain in full (rest from reference TRBV15 and TRBJ2-3): DAMVIQNPRYQVTQFGKPVTLSCSQTLNHNVMYWYQQKSSQAPKLLFHYYDKDFNNEADTPDNFQSRRPNTSFCFLDIRSPGLGDTAMYLCATSPGLTDTQYFGPGTRLTVL.

V and J are TRBV7-2 and TRBJ2-5; 9 positions agree with TRBD2. This CDR3 has 14 amino acids. With 2 bases clipped from V and 4 bases from J, the junction kept 2 bases outside the gene matches. In germline, CDR1 is SGHTA, CDR2 FQGNSA. CDR3 region: CASSLLAGVETQYF. The CDR3 bases are TGTGCCAGCAGCTTATTAGCGGGAGTAGAGACCCAGTACTTC.

This chain uses TRBV2 with TRBJ2-7; D is ambiguous. The CDR3 totals 12 residues. Trimming left V 8 bases short and J 2 bases short, with 10 bases between. Per germline, CDR1 SNHLY and CDR2 FYNNEI. The DNA of the CDR3 is TGTGCCAGCTCCCAGGCCCCCTACGAGCAGTACTTC. It is translated as CASSQAPYEQYF. Full variable domain (missing parts from reference TRBV2 and TRBJ2-7): EPEVTQTPSHQVTQMGQEVILRCVPISNHLYFYWYRQILGQKVEFLVSFYNNEISEKSEIFDDQFSVERPDGSNFTLKIRSTKLEDSAMYFCASSQAPYEQYFGPGTRLTVT.

This rearrangement joins TRBV19 to TRBJ1-6, with D tentatively TRBD1 (6 bases). The CDR3 has 13 amino acids. V was trimmed by 3 bases and J by 10 bases, leaving 10 bases between them. The germline V gene has CDR1 LNHDA and CDR2 SQIVND (reference sequence). CDR3 DNA: TGTGCCAGTAGTATTCAGGGGAACTCACCCCTCCACTTT. Protein sequence: CASSIQGNSPLHF.

V usage is TRBV6-2 or TRBV6-3 and J usage is TRBJ1-2; 7 bases agree with TRBD1. The CDR3 runs to 13 residues. Trimming took 2 bases from V and 8 from J; bases not matched to a gene: 5. Germline V gives CDR1 MNHEY, CDR2 SVGEGT. CDR3 DNA: TGTGCCAGCAGTTACGGGACAGTCGACGGCTACACCTTC. It yields the protein CASSYGTVDGYTF.

This clone was observed once. The chain joins TRBV6-5 to TRBJ1-1; D is possibly TRBD1 (6 bases). Trimming shortened V by 5 bases and J by 0 bases, and 10 bases separated the two germline ends. Germline loops: CDR1 MNHEY, CDR2 SVGAGI. There are 14 residues in the CDR3. The chain's CDR3 is CASSTGQVNTEAFF. The CDR3 coding sequence is TGTGCCAGCAGTACGGGACAAGTGAACACTGAAGCTTTCTTT.

This clone appeared a few times. The chain carries TRBV7-9 and TRBJ1-3; D is uncertain. Trimming took off 2 bases at V and 0 bases at J, with 8 bases between the two ends. The CDR3 covers 15 residues. Germline V CDR1 and CDR2: SEHNR, FQNEAQ (reference sequence). The CDR3 protein is CASSLNGVSGNTIYF. The CDR3 coding sequence is TGTGCCAGCAGCTTAAACGGGGTCTCTGGAAACACCATATATTTT.

J is TRBJ2-3 and V is TRBV9, with D unclear. The CDR3 has 17 residues. Germline loops: CDR1 SGDLS, CDR2 YYNGEE. The V gene lost 3 bases and the J gene lost 2 bases, with 19 bases spanning the gap. The CDR3 DNA is TGTGCCAGCAGCGAGACCTCGTCAGACACGCACACAGATACGCAGTATTTT. Its protein product is CASSETSSDTHTDTQYF.

The chain couples TRBV3-1 (or the pseudogene TRBV3-2) to TRBJ2-5; 7 bases are shared with TRBD1. The V gene end was trimmed by 5 bases and the J gene end by 2 bases; junction bases not matched to a gene: 5. The CDR3 is made up of 14 amino acids. Looked up from germline, CDR1 is LGHDT and CDR2 is YNNKEL (reference sequence). In DNA, the CDR3 is TGTGCCAGCAGCGCTCACAGGGGTCAAGAGACCCAGTACTTC. Amino acid sequence: CASSAHRGQETQYF.

The rearrangement links TRBV4-3 to TRBJ2-7; 10 nucleotides align to TRBD2. From germline, CDR1 is LGHNA and CDR2 YSLEER. CDR3 size: 16 residues. V gave up 0 bases and J gave up 4 bases; unmatched junction bases: 6. CDR3 residues: CASSQDFELAGYEQYF. In nucleotides, the CDR3 is TGCGCCAGCAGCCAAGATTTCGAACTAGCGGGATACGAGCAGTACTTC.

The genes are TRBV29-1 and TRBJ2-7; 13 nucleotides match TRBD2. Germline V gene lookup returns CDR1 SQVTM and CDR2 ANQGSEA. This CDR3 has 16 amino acids. V shed 3 bases and J 3 bases; nucleotides not matched to a gene: 8. Here the CDR3 DNA reads TGCAGCGTTGATGGAGGACTAGCGGGAGTTGGCTACGAGCAGTACTTC. This sequence encodes CSVDGGLAGVGYEQYF.

V is TRBV29-1 and J is TRBJ1-1, with TRBD1 as a possible D gene (5 bases). From germline, CDR1 is SQVTM and CDR2 ANQGSEA. V was cut by 4 bases and J by 6 bases, with 18 bases left in between. CDR3 length equals 14 residues. As DNA, the CDR3 is TGCAGCGTTGGCGTTCGGCAGGGACTCGCTGAAGCTTTCTTT. Its translation is CSVGVRQGLAEAFF.

This chain connects TRBV5-3 to TRBJ1-6, with no clear D. TRBV5-3 is noted as an ORF with a role that remains uncertain. The ends were cut back, 0 bases at V and 3 bases at J, with 10 bases in the middle. The CDR3 sequence is 16 residues long. This chain's CDR3 is CARSLDGPFYNSPLHF. DNA for the CDR3: TGTGCCAGAAGCTTGGATGGCCCGTTCTATAATTCACCCCTCCACTTT.

As regards this clone: Distinct nucleotide sequences in the sample also encode this CDR3. The chain is built from TRBV12-3 or TRBV12-4 and TRBJ1-5; TRBD1 matches 7 bases. V was pared by 6 bases and J by 7 bases, with 6 bases of the junction left unmatched. This CDR3 is built from 13 residues. CDR3 sequence: CASRGQGGQPQHF. In DNA form, the CDR3 reads TGTGCCAGCAGAGGACAAGGGGGCCAGCCCCAGCATTTT.

V and J are TRBV6-4 and TRBJ2-3, with 14 bases fitting TRBD2. CDR3 length: 16 residues. Trimming took 6 bases from V and 5 from J; bases not matched to a gene: 7. The germline V gene encodes CDR1 MRHNA and CDR2 SNTAGT. CDR3 bases: TGTGCCAGCAGATTTCGACTAGCGGGAGGGGGAGATACGCAGTATTTT. This translates into CASRFRLAGGGDTQYF.

The chain links TRBV10-3 to TRBJ2-7; TRBD1 aligns across 7 bases. The CDR3 contains 11 residues. V dropped 8 bases and J dropped 6; count of bases not matched to a gene: 4. Germline CDR1 is ENHRY and CDR2 is SYGVKD. CDR3 nucleotide sequence: TGTGCCATCCGGGACAGTGGCGAGCAGTACTTC. It codes for CAIRDSGEQYF.

The V call is TRBV10-2, the J call TRBJ2-2; tentative D call: TRBD2 (5 bases). CDR1 and CDR2 (germline): WSHSY, SAAADI. This CDR3 has 16 residues. Trimming stripped 0 bases from V and 6 bases from J, with 14 bases between. The CDR3 DNA sequence: TGCGCCAGCAGTGAGTCGACGGGAAGGAAGGCCGGGGAGCTGTTTTTT. Translating it yields CASSESTGRKAGELFF.

In its sample, this clone was seen once. The rearrangement joins TRBV6-5 to TRBJ2-7; D remains unclear. Looked up from germline, CDR1 is MNHEY and CDR2 is SVGAGI. Trimming removed 0 bases from V and 7 bases from J, with 16 bases in between. The CDR3 sequence is 15 residues long. This CDR3 reads CASSYSTAPGREQYF. DNA for the CDR3: TGTGCCAGCAGTTACTCGACGGCCCCTGGGCGAGAGCAGTACTTC.

V is TRBV7-2 and J is TRBJ1-4, with D hard to call. The CDR3 extends over 15 amino acids. V shed 1 base and J shed 8 bases, with 14 bases lying between them. The germline CDR1 and CDR2 sequences are SGHTA and FQGNSA. The CDR3 region has the DNA TGTGCCAGCAGCTTAGTAAAGGCAGGATGGGAAAAACTGTTTTTT. Its protein is CASSLVKAGWEKLFF.

This clone showed up just once. The V call is TRBV11-2, the J call TRBJ2-3, with a possible D match to TRBD2 (6 bases). The germline V gene has CDR1 SGHAT and CDR2 FQNNGV. V gave up 1 base and J gave up 4 bases, with 18 bases separating them. CDR3 length equals 17 residues. The CDR3 DNA reads TGTGCCAGCAGCTTAGTCCCCGGGACTGCTTCCGCAGATACGCAGTATTTT. As protein: CASSLVPGTASADTQYF.

The chain employs TRBV6-5 and TRBJ2-3; 11 positions match TRBD1. V shed 10 bases and J 6 bases; nucleotides not matched to a gene: 9. Per germline, CDR1 MNHEY and CDR2 SVGAGI. The CDR3 length is 14 residues. The CDR3, as DNA: TGTGCCACCTTCCGGGACAGGGGGTTGGATACGCAGTATTTT. It translates to CATFRDRGLDTQYF.

In its sample, this clone was seen once. The chain uses TRBV7-9 and TRBJ1-2; 8 bases match TRBD1. From germline, CDR1 is SEHNR and CDR2 FQNEAQ (reference sequence). V lost 6 bases and J lost 6; bases outside the gene matches: 6. The CDR3 sequence is 13 residues long. The CDR3 loop reads CASSQDRVNGYTF. As DNA, the CDR3 is TGTGCCAGCAGTCAGGACAGGGTGAATGGCTACACCTTC.

V usage is TRBV6-2 or TRBV6-3 and J usage is TRBJ1-2; 9 nucleotides agree with TRBD1. This CDR3 comprises 16 residues. Per the germline V gene, CDR1 is MNHEY and CDR2 is SVGEGT. V lost 0 bases, J lost 3 bases, and 5 bases stayed unmatched. CDR3 in amino acids: CASSYSSRTGDYGYTF. In DNA form, the CDR3 reads TGTGCCAGCAGTTACTCGTCGCGGACAGGGGACTATGGCTACACCTTC.

This chain connects TRBV12-3 or TRBV12-4 to TRBJ2-3, with a tentative D call TRBD2 (5 bases). This CDR3 has 12 residues. V lost 6 bases to trimming and J lost 14 bases, with 18 bases between them. CDR3 amino acids: CASSPREINWYF. The CDR3 bases are TGTGCCAGCAGCCCCCGGGAAATTAATTGGTATTTT.

This clone was observed once. J is TRBJ1-2 and V is TRBV5-1; D may be TRBD1 (6 bases). Between the trimmed V and J ends, which lost 5 bases and 5 bases, there was a span of 22 bases. From germline, CDR1 is SGHRS and CDR2 YFSETQ. There are 16 residues in the CDR3. CDR3 loop: CASSRSRTAPQYGYTF. Written as DNA, the CDR3 is TGCGCCAGCAGTCGCAGCCGGACAGCCCCCCAGTATGGCTACACCTTC.

The rearrangement links TRBV29-1 to TRBJ2-3; 7 bases align to TRBD1. Germline CDR1 and CDR2: SQVTM and ANQGSEA. CDR3 length equals 15 residues. V dropped 6 bases and J dropped 0; count of bases not matched to a gene: 9. The CDR3 loop reads CSVRGPSSSTDTQYF. In DNA form, the CDR3 reads TGCAGCGTGAGGGGGCCGAGCTCTAGCACAGATACGCAGTATTTT.

The chain uses TRBV27 and TRBJ2-5; D may be TRBD2 (6 bases). Germline V gene data show CDR1 as MNHEY and CDR2 as SMNVEV (reference sequence). Trimming pared 5 bases from V and 2 bases from J, leaving 15 bases between. The CDR3 contains 15 residues. CDR3 sequence reads: CASSPGWGEQETQYF. The CDR3 DNA reads as TGTGCCAGCAGTCCAGGCTGGGGGGAACAAGAGACCCAGTACTTC.

V is TRBV19 and J is TRBJ2-2, with a tentative D call TRBD2 (6 bases). The CDR3 spans 13 residues. Germline CDR1 LNHDA, CDR2 SQIVND (reference sequence). V was shortened by 8 bases and J by 4 bases, with 11 bases between the two germline ends. The CDR3 loop reads CASGRGFTGELFF. The CDR3 DNA reads as TGTGCCAGTGGTCGGGGGTTCACCGGGGAGCTGTTTTTT.